These T cell receptor beta chains were read from a single sample in a study of OX40 agonist ivuxolimab in advanced cancers. The assay was immunoSEQ multiplex PCR, and TCRdb's table has in-frame clones only and misses some. The table has 68,000 or so clones, around 83% seen once; the top ten hold almost 1.5%. The sample in question was CD4+ or CD8+ T cells sorted from blood, obtained in a trial of the OX40 agonist ivuxolimab. The source is an adult with an advanced solid tumor such as melanoma, head and neck, liver or kidney cancer. CDR3s include the opening cysteine and the closing phenylalanine or tryptophan. The D gene is left open where the match is weak. Part of the rows lack a size; the others show once, few, many or a class for expanded clones.

D	V	size	J	length	DNA	CDR3
-	TRBV6-1	once	TRBJ2-7	14	TGTGCCAGCAGTGAGGCAGGTAGGGCGTACGAGCAGTACTTC	CASSEAGRAYEQYF
TRBD1	TRBV19	-	TRBJ2-1	14	TGTGCCAGTAAGGGACAGGGGTCCTACAATGAGCAGTTCTTC	CASKGQGSYNEQFF
TRBD2	TRBV27	-	TRBJ2-5	15	TGTGCCAGCAGTTTAGCTAGCGGGGGGCAAGAGACCCAGTACTTC	CASSLASGGQETQYF
-	TRBV6-5	-	TRBJ2-5	15	TGTGCCAGCAGTCGGGACGGACGGCCCCAAGAGACCCAGTACTTC	CASSRDGRPQETQYF
TRBD1	TRBV5-6	once	TRBJ1-2	13	TGTGCCAGCAGCCAACAGGGGGGCTATGGCTACACCTTC	CASSQQGGYGYTF
TRBD2	TRBV6-1	-	TRBJ2-5	13	TGTGCCAGCTCGGGGGGGGCTCAAGAGACCCAGTACTTC	CASSGGAQETQYF
-	TRBV19	-	TRBJ1-2	16	TGTGCCAGTAGGCCGGGTCTCCAACCTTCTAACTATGGCTACACCTTC	CASRPGLQPSNYGYTF
TRBD1	TRBV5-6	once	TRBJ2-7	15	TGTGCCAGCAGCTTGTACCCAGGGGGCTCCTACGAGCAGTACTTC	CASSLYPGGSYEQYF
-	TRBV18	-	TRBJ1-2	14	TGTGCCAGCTCACCACTTCTCGACAGCTATGGCTACACCTTC	CASSPLLDSYGYTF
-	TRBV5-1	few	TRBJ1-6	18	TGCGCCAGCAGCCCCAGGACAGACCCGAGCTCCTATAATTCACCCCTCCACTTT	CASSPRTDPSSYNSPLHF
-	TRBV6-5	once	TRBJ1-1	13	TGTGCCAGCAGTTACTCTACAAATAATGAAGCTTTCTTT	CASSYSTNNEAFF
TRBD1	TRBV7-6	-	TRBJ2-3	12	TGTGCCAGCAGCCGACAGGGAGATACGCAGTATTTT	CASSRQGDTQYF
-	TRBV6-1	-	TRBJ2-7	14	TGTGCCAGCAGTGAAGGTGGGGGCCCGGTCGAGCAGTACTTC	CASSEGGGPVEQYF
TRBD1	TRBV11-2	-	TRBJ1-2	14	TGTGCCAGCACCCCCGACAGGGCTAACTATGGCTACACCTTC	CASTPDRANYGYTF
-	TRBV7-9	-	TRBJ1-5	12	TGTGCCAGCAGCTTAGGTGAGCAGCCCCAGCATTTT	CASSLGEQPQHF
-	TRBV19	few	TRBJ2-5	14	TGTGCCAGTAGTATAGAGGGAACCGGTGAGACCCAGTACTTC	CASSIEGTGETQYF
-	TRBV2	-	TRBJ2-3	11	TGTGCCAGCAGCCCCACAGATACGCAGTATTTT	CASSPTDTQYF
-	TRBV11-2	-	TRBJ1-1	14	TGTGCCAGCAGCTTCACGAACCTGAACACTGAAGCTTTCTTT	CASSFTNLNTEAFF
TRBD1	TRBV5-1	-	TRBJ2-7	19	TGCGCCAGCAGCTTGCGACCAATCCAACAGGGGGCGCGAGACTACGAGCAGTACTTC	CASSLRPIQQGARDYEQYF
-	TRBV19	-	TRBJ1-3	14	TGTGCCAGTAGTTCGGGTACCTCTGGAAACACCATATATTTT	CASSSGTSGNTIYF
-	TRBV7-2	-	TRBJ2-3	17	TGTGCCAGCAGCTTAGACACCGGGGCGGGGTCACGGAATACGCAGTATTTT	CASSLDTGAGSRNTQYF
-	TRBV14	-	TRBJ1-1	16	TGTGCCAGCAGCCCCCGGGAGGTAGCCCTGAACACTGAAGCTTTCTTT	CASSPREVALNTEAFF
-	TRBV5-6	-	TRBJ2-3	13	TGTGCCAGCCTGGGGGTTCTCACAGATACGCAGTATTTT	CASLGVLTDTQYF
-	TRBV13	-	TRBJ2-1	14	TGTGCCAGCAGCCTCCGGGAACTCTACAATGAGCAGTTCTTC	CASSLRELYNEQFF
TRBD2	TRBV2	-	TRBJ2-5	17	TGTGCCAGCATCAAACTCTCTAGCGGGGGGGCCCGGGAGACCCAGTACTTC	CASIKLSSGGARETQYF
-	TRBV28	-	TRBJ1-5	15	TGTGCCAGCAGTTTTTACAGGGTAACCAATCAGCCCCAGCATTTT	CASSFYRVTNQPQHF
TRBD2	TRBV5-1	-	TRBJ2-3	16	TGCGCCAGCAGCTCCGGGACTATGAAGAGCACAGATACGCAGTATTTT	CASSSGTMKSTDTQYF
-	TRBV21-1	-	TRBJ2-5	15	TGTGCCAGCCAGGAGGGGACAGGGGGCAAGGAGACCCAGTACTTC	CASQEGTGGKETQYF
TRBD1	TRBV7-9	-	TRBJ1-1	11	TGTGCCGGCGACAGGGACGACCTAAACGGCTTT	CAGDRDDLNGF
-	TRBV6-7	-	TRBJ1-4	15	TGTGCCAGCAGCCGCTATTACCCCTCTAATGAAAAACTGTTTTTT	CASSRYYPSNEKLFF
-	TRBV10-3	-	TRBJ1-5	13	TGTGCCATCAACTCGGGGAGCAATCAGCCCCAGCATTTT	CAINSGSNQPQHF
TRBD1	TRBV25-1	-	TRBJ1-6	15	TGTGCCAGCGGGACAGGGGGCGGATATAATTCACCCCTCCACTTT	CASGTGGGYNSPLHF
-	TRBV6-6	-	TRBJ1-1	14	TGTGCCAGCAGTTACTCCGGGGGGAACACTGAAGCTTTCTTT	CASSYSGGNTEAFF
-	TRBV7-8	-	TRBJ1-2	15	TGTGCCAGCAGCAAAGAAGAGGGACCCCTCTATGGCTACACCTTC	CASSKEEGPLYGYTF
-	TRBV7-9	-	TRBJ2-7	12	TGTGCCACTCGAGGGGGTTTCCGCGAGCAGTACTTC	CATRGGFREQYF
-	TRBV19	-	TRBJ1-5	16	TGTGCCAGTAAGGGGTGGACAGTGGGGATTAATCAGCCCCAGCATTTT	CASKGWTVGINQPQHF
TRBD1	TRBV5-1	once	TRBJ1-6	15	TGCGCCAGCAGCGGCACAGGGGGAAATAATTCACCCCTCCACTTT	CASSGTGGNNSPLHF
TRBD1	TRBV5-1	-	TRBJ1-6	16	TGCGCCAGCAGCTCGGGGACAGGGGGCGAAAATTCACCCCTCCACTTT	CASSSGTGGENSPLHF
-	TRBV19	-	TRBJ1-1	16	TGTGCCAGTAGTATTGGCCCCGGAAAAATGAACACTGAAGCTTTCTTT	CASSIGPGKMNTEAFF
-	TRBV27	-	TRBJ2-7	16	TGTGCCAGCAGTACCGCCGGGACTTCCAGCTCCTACGAGCAGTACTTC	CASSTAGTSSSYEQYF
-	TRBV11-2	-	TRBJ1-4	17	TGTGCCAGCAGCTTTGGGACGAGCTTCCTTACTAATGAAAAACTGTTTTTT	CASSFGTSFLTNEKLFF
TRBD1	TRBV2	-	TRBJ2-4	16	TGTGCCAGCAGGAGGACAGGTTTTCTAGCCAAAAACATTCAGTACTTC	CASRRTGFLAKNIQYF
-	TRBV5-6	-	TRBJ1-3	16	TGTGCCAGCAGCTCGCTTATACAGGGTCCTGGAAACACCATATATTTT	CASSSLIQGPGNTIYF